The 6 T cell receptor beta chains below all came from one sample that was sequenced in a study of OX40 agonist ivuxolimab in advanced cancers. TCRdb keeps only in-frame clones here, not all; method: immunoSEQ multiplex PCR. The table records over 45,000 clones, approximately 80% of them present only once. Here the sequenced sample was CD4+ or CD8+ T cells sorted from blood, taken in a trial of the OX40 agonist ivuxolimab. These receptors all stem from an adult with an advanced solid tumor such as melanoma, head and neck, liver or kidney cancer.

This rearrangement joins TRBV7-3 to TRBJ1-1; 9 nucleotides line up with TRBD1. Germline V gives CDR1 SGHTA, CDR2 FQGTGA. The V gene end was trimmed by 1 base and the J gene end by 11 bases; junction bases not matched to a gene: 5. The CDR3 is made up of 13 amino acids. The CDR3 loop reads CASSLNRQGDAFF. As DNA, the CDR3 is TGTGCCAGCAGCTTAAACCGACAGGGGGACGCTTTCTTT.

This sequence joins TRBV11-3 and TRBJ1-2, with a possible D match to TRBD1 (6 bases). CDR3 size: 15 residues. Trimming left V 4 bases short and J 9 bases short, with 21 bases between. Germline values: CDR1 SGHNT, CDR2 YENEEA. The CDR3 sequence is CASSSSGTNRARYTF. The CDR3 DNA reads TGTGCCAGCAGCTCATCAGGGACTAACAGGGCCCGCTACACCTTC.

This sequence joins TRBV20-1 and TRBJ1-1; D is ambiguous. V lost 1 base, J lost 3 bases, and 3 bases lay in between. The CDR3 contains 11 residues. Germline CDR1 and CDR2: DFQATT and SNEGSKA (reference sequence). CDR3 sequence: CSARGHTEAFF. The CDR3 DNA reads as TGCAGTGCTAGAGGTCACACTGAAGCTTTCTTT.

V gene TRBV25-1 combines with J gene TRBJ2-5; TRBD1 is a possible D gene (6 bases). The CDR3 loop spans 14 amino acids. Germline CDR1 reads MGHDK; CDR2 reads SYGVNS. Between the trimmed V and J ends, which lost 6 bases and 2 bases, there was a span of 13 bases. The CDR3 DNA is TGTGCCAGCAGCCCCGCAGGGGCTCAAGAGACCCAGTACTTC. Protein product: CASSPAGAQETQYF.

Only one count was recorded for this clone. The rearrangement uses TRBV5-1 and TRBJ2-2; D gene ambiguous. Trimming left V 0 bases short and J 1 base short, with 7 bases between. The CDR3 loop spans 15 amino acids. Per the germline V gene, CDR1 is SGHRS and CDR2 is YFSETQ. The CDR3 nucleotides read TGCGCCAGCAGCTTGGCGGTCCAGAACACCGGGGAGCTGTTTTTT. It codes for CASSLAVQNTGELFF.

This sequence joins TRBV30 and TRBJ2-5, with D perhaps matching TRBD1 (5 bases). Per the germline V gene, CDR1 is GTSNPN and CDR2 is SVGIG (reference sequence). V lost 0 bases and J lost 5, with 13 bases in between. This CDR3 spans 14 amino acids. The CDR3 bases are TGTGCCTGGAGTGTACAGCAGGGATTGGAGACCCAGTACTTC. Translating it yields CAWSVQQGLETQYF.